These T cell receptor beta chains were read from a single sample in a study of sequential checkpoint blockade in melanoma. TCRdb's table, derived via immunoSEQ multiplex PCR, lists solely in-frame clones and lacks some. The sample records some 2,500 clones, around 20% being singletons. This specimen consisted of tumor tissue (inferred from file names), obtained from a patient given nivolumab and ipilimumab in sequence. Source of these receptors: a human donor with melanoma. Each CDR3 is given with its conserved first and last residue. The D gene is left open where the match is weak. Size is omitted from some rows. Given values are once, few, many or a class for expanded clones.

TRBD1 | TRBJ2-5 | TRBV28 | medium-sized | TGTGCCAGCAGTTTTGCCGGGACAGGGGATTCTAAGACCCAGTACTTC | CASSFAGTGDSKTQYF
NA | TRBJ1-1 | TRBV11-3 | medium-sized | TGTGCCAGCAGCGAGGGCCTTCTCAGCACTGAAGCTTTCTTT | CASSEGLLSTEAFF
NA | TRBJ2-3 | TRBV6-8 | medium-sized | TGTGCCAGCAGTTACTCGTTTCAGGGGGATACGCAGTATTTT | CASSYSFQGDTQYF
NA | TRBJ2-1 | TRBV19 | NA | TGTGCCAGTAGTTCGGCCGGGACTTTAAATGAGCAGTTCTTC | CASSSAGTLNEQFF
TRBD1 | TRBJ1-2 | TRBV11-3 | many | TGTGCCAGCAGCTTATGGGGGACGGACAGGGGATTGGACGGCTACACCTTC | CASSLWGTDRGLDGYTF
NA | TRBJ1-1 | TRBV18 | few | TGTGCCAGCTCAGCGGGAAGGAAACCGAACACTGAAGCTTTCTTT | CASSAGRKPNTEAFF
NA | TRBJ1-1 | TRBV18 | NA | TGTGCCAGCTCACCAAAGGGGACTGAAGCTTTCTTT | CASSPKGTEAFF
NA | TRBJ2-2 | TRBV2 | medium-sized | TGTGCCAGCAGCCCAGGACGGAACACCGGGGAGCTGTTTTTT | CASSPGRNTGELFF
TRBD1 | TRBJ2-5 | TRBV23-1 | NA | TGCGCCAGCAGCCAGGGACAGACGTACCAAGAGACCCAGTACTTC | CASSQGQTYQETQYF
NA | TRBJ2-7 | TRBV11-3 | many | TGTGCCAGCAGCCCAGGTCCGCCCTCCTACGAGCAGTACTTC | CASSPGPPSYEQYF
NA | TRBJ1-1 | TRBV7-1 | many | TGTGCCAGCAGCTTAAACCGGGCAAACGAAGCTTTCTTT | CASSLNRANEAFF
NA | TRBJ2-1 | TRBV18 | NA | TGTGCCAGCTCCCCTATGCCCGAGACCTGGGGCTACAATGAGCAGTTCTTC | CASSPMPETWGYNEQFF
NA | TRBJ2-6 | TRBV6-8 | few | TGTGCCAGCAGTTACTCTGGGGGAACTGGGGCCAACGTCCTGACTTTC | CASSYSGGTGANVLTF
NA | TRBJ1-4 | TRBV19 | NA | TGTGCCAGTAGTATAGTCAGGGGAGCGAATGAAAAACTGTTTTTT | CASSIVRGANEKLFF
TRBD1 | TRBJ1-4 | TRBV5-1 | NA | TGCGCCAGCAGCCTTTGGACAGGGAGGAACGAAAAACTGTTTTTT | CASSLWTGRNEKLFF
TRBD2 | TRBJ2-2 | TRBV6-8 | few | TGTGCCATCGGGGGGAGGGATAACACCGGGGAGCTGTTTTTT | CAIGGRDNTGELFF
NA | TRBJ2-2 | TRBV6-8 | few | TGTGCCAGCAGTCACTCCAGGGGGAGCGGGAGTTGGACCGGGGAGCTGTTTTTT | CASSHSRGSGSWTGELFF
TRBD2 | TRBJ2-1 | TRBV18 | once | TGTGCCAGCTCACCACCCACAGCGGGAGTCTACAATGAGCAGTTCTTC | CASSPPTAGVYNEQFF
NA | TRBJ2-6 | TRBV11-3 | NA | TGTGCCAGCAGCTTCGTGGGCTCTGGGGCCAACGTCCTGACTTTC | CASSFVGSGANVLTF
NA | TRBJ2-7 | TRBV28 | NA | TGTGCCAGCACCCCGGGAGCGGGTCTCTCCTACGAGCAGTACTTC | CASTPGAGLSYEQYF
TRBD2 | TRBJ2-7 | TRBV11-3 | large | TGTGCCAGCAGCTTCAGTACTAGCGGGTCCGAGCAGTACTTC | CASSFSTSGSEQYF
NA | TRBJ2-5 | TRBV28 | few | TGTGCCAGCACCCAGAGGGGTTCTAGGACCCAGTACTTC | CASTQRGSRTQYF
TRBD1 | TRBJ1-1 | TRBV9 | many | TGTGCCAGCAGTCGTACGGGACAGAGTAACACTGAAGCTTTCTTT | CASSRTGQSNTEAFF
TRBD1 | TRBJ1-1 | TRBV11-3 | few | TGTGCCAGCAGCCCGGGGGTTGGGACAGGGGGCGAGGGAACTGAAGCTTTCTTT | CASSPGVGTGGEGTEAFF
NA | TRBJ2-3 | TRBV11-3 | medium-sized | TGTGCCAGCAGCCAAGCTGACGTAAGCACAGATACGCAGTATTTT | CASSQADVSTDTQYF
NA | TRBJ1-2 | TRBV11-3 | medium-sized | TGTGCCAGCAGCCAAAGGGTGGGGCCTTACTATGGCTACACCTTC | CASSQRVGPYYGYTF
NA | TRBJ2-7 | TRBV1 | medium-sized | TGCACCAGCAGCCAAGATAACAGAACCTACGAGCAGTACTTC | CTSSQDNRTYEQYF
NA | TRBJ2-3 | TRBV19 | NA | TGTGCCGCTTCTAGCACAGATACGCAGTATTTT | CAASSTDTQYF
TRBD2 | TRBJ2-1 | TRBV6-8 | NA | TGTGCCAGCGGGACTAGCGGGGGATACAATGAGCAGTTCTTC | CASGTSGGYNEQFF
TRBD1 | TRBJ1-2 | TRBV2 | few | TGTGCCAGCAGGGGGAGGACAGGAGTAAACTATGGCTACACCTTC | CASRGRTGVNYGYTF
NA | TRBJ2-2 | TRBV11-3 | NA | TGTGCCAGCAGCTCCATCAGGGATTACACCGGGGAGCTGTTTTTT | CASSSIRDYTGELFF
TRBD1 | TRBJ1-2 | TRBV9 | large | TGTGCCAGCAGCCCATGGGGACAGGGTGGCGGCTACACCTTC | CASSPWGQGGGYTF
NA | TRBJ2-7 | TRBV9 | NA | TGTGCCAGCAGCGAAGGGGGGGACAGCTTCTACGAGCAGTACTTC | CASSEGGDSFYEQYF
TRBD2 | TRBJ2-5 | TRBV4-3 | medium-sized | TGCGCCAGCAGCCAAGAGTTCCGGGTTGGCCTAGCGGGGGCCTCACCGCGGGAGACCCAGTACTTC | CASSQEFRVGLAGASPRETQYF
NA | TRBJ2-3 | TRBV6-8 | NA | TGTGCCAGCAGTGCAGGGGGCACAGATACGCAGTATTTT | CASSAGGTDTQYF
NA | TRBJ1-1 | TRBV11-3 | medium-sized | TGTGCCAGCAGCCCAAACGGATTTGGTTGCAATTCGGACACTGAAGCTTTCTTT | CASSPNGFGCNSDTEAFF
NA | TRBJ1-6 | TRBV11-3 | medium-sized | TGTGCCAGCAGCCCTCGGCTTCTTAATTCACCCCTCCACTTT | CASSPRLLNSPLHF
TRBD1 | TRBJ2-5 | TRBV19 | NA | TGTGCCAGTAGTTTTGGACAGGGACAAGAGACCCAGTACTTC | CASSFGQGQETQYF
NA | TRBJ2-2 | TRBV23-1 | few | TGCGCCAGCAGTCAGCCCGGTTCGCGCGTTCGCGCCGGGGAGCTGTTTTTT | CASSQPGSRVRAGELFF
TRBD1 | TRBJ2-6 | TRBV6-8 | few | TGTGCCAGCAGTGACAGGGCTGGGGCCAACGTCCTGACTTTC | CASSDRAGANVLTF
NA | TRBJ2-7 | TRBV11-3 | large | TGTGCCAGCAGCCACCCGGGGTTATCGGACGAGCAGTACTTC | CASSHPGLSDEQYF
TRBD2 | TRBJ2-1 | TRBV19 | NA | TGTGCCAGTAGTACCCAAGCCACTAGCGGCCCATACAATGAGCAGTTCTTC | CASSTQATSGPYNEQFF
NA | TRBJ2-2 | TRBV5-1 | NA | TGCGCCAGCAGCAATCCCCCAGGGGCCGGGGAGCTGTTTTTT | CASSNPPGAGELFF
NA | TRBJ1-1 | TRBV6-8 | large | TGTGCCAGCACCCAGTGGAACACTGAAGCTTTCTTT | CASTQWNTEAFF
TRBD1 | TRBJ2-7 | TRBV5-1 | NA | TGCGCCAGCAGCTTACTGGACAGGAGCTCCTACGAGCAGTACTTC | CASSLLDRSSYEQYF
NA | TRBJ1-2 | TRBV28 | NA | TGTGCCAGCCGGGAACAGTACTATGGCTACACCTTC | CASREQYYGYTF
TRBD2 | TRBJ2-7 | TRBV11-3 | many | TGTGCCAGCGCCCGATCCGGGACTATCTACGAGCAGTACTTC | CASARSGTIYEQYF
NA | TRBJ2-6 | TRBV6-8 | NA | TGTGCCATCGCGGAGGCTGGGGCCAACGTCCTGACTTTC | CAIAEAGANVLTF
TRBD1 | TRBJ1-2 | TRBV6-8 | NA | TGTGCCAGCAGCAATCAGGGGGCGAGGGGCTACACCTTC | CASSNQGARGYTF
TRBD2 | TRBJ2-5 | TRBV6-8 | few | TGTGCCAGCATCGACCCCACTAGCGAAGAGACCCAGTACTTC | CASIDPTSEETQYF
TRBD1 | TRBJ2-1 | TRBV11-3 | many | TGTGCCAGCAGCCCAGGACAGGGGTGGTACAATGAGCAGTTCTTC | CASSPGQGWYNEQFF
TRBD1 | TRBJ2-5 | TRBV5-1 | NA | TGCGCCAGCAGCTCGGGACAGGGTCAAGAGACCCAGTACTTC | CASSSGQGQETQYF
NA | TRBJ2-1 | TRBV4-1 | NA | TGCGCCAGCAGCCAAGATATAGGGGGGGCCCTCTACAATGAGCAGTTCTTC | CASSQDIGGALYNEQFF
NA | TRBJ1-2 | TRBV6-8 | few | TGTGCCATCCTCGCAGCAGCTAACTATGGCTACACCTTC | CAILAAANYGYTF
NA | TRBJ1-6 | TRBV6-8 | few | TGTGCCAGCAGTACCACAGGGAAATCACCCCTCCACTTT | CASSTTGKSPLHF
NA | TRBJ1-5 | TRBV9 | few | TGTGCCAGCAAGGGCAGGGAGGATCAGCCCCAGCATTTT | CASKGREDQPQHF